Detailed here is one TCR beta chain. In this sample, this clone turned up once. Its cognate antigen has yet to be identified. No much larger clonotype is one base removed from it; base qualities were not supplied. This entry is derived from a study of blood T cell repertoires in COVID-19 (dated by TCRdb to the early 2020s). The study in broad terms: Collaborator samples came from the United States, Italy and Spain and covered acute and convalescent phases of COVID-19. The prospective study material was composed of cDNA or gDNA derived from T cells, B-cell-depleted T cells, or PBMCs. Deeply sampled blood TCRbeta repertoires from subjects exposed to, actively infected with, or recovered from COVID-19 were included in the dataset. The repertoires were released in a freely available public database meant as a resource for research on the immune response to SARS-CoV-2. The samples were drawn from the first 160 participants of the ongoing ImmuneRACE study and from about 1,200 subjects provided by 6 global collaborators. Nearly every sample came with metadata listing a de-identified subject ID, COVID-19 status, age in years and sex. Where available, HLA class I and class II types were obtained from metadata supplied by the sample provider rather than from assay-based typing. Findings and caveats that apply to the study as a whole: The amount of clinical and demographic metadata varied by source and participant and was provided uncurated.

V is cut back by 3 bases and J by 5 bases, with 18 bases in the junction unmatched. The CDR3 numbers 19 residues from cysteine through phenylalanine. Solely the CDR3 DNA is kept, with 57 bases framed from the first base. For CDR1 and CDR2, the germline V gene lists MDHEN and SYDVKM. TCRbeta CDR3 regions were amplified from genomic DNA using the immunoSEQ Assay, a bias-controlled multiplex PCR. The authors' analysis ran thus. The number of nucleated cells in each sample was estimated from the amplification of reference gene primers within the assay. To quantify the absolute abundance of each unique TCRbeta CDR3 rearrangement, sequence reads were collapsed and filtered. For each sample, productive Simpson clonality was calculated by taking the square root of Simpson's diversity index across productive rearrangements. Held by TCRdb, this immuneACCESS table contains in-frame sequences only and omits some clones. Under half of the omission traces to an unresolved V gene where checked; the cause of the rest is unknown. The V and J calls and clone size are taken from that table; D and trimming were inferred from the DNA. A total of about 130,000 clones appear in this sample, approximately 81% of them only once. The top ten clonotypes cover around 4% of the sample.

Whole blood was collected in K2EDTA tubes by collaborating institutions according to the institutions' own protocols. For TCRbeta analysis, collaborator samples were shipped as frozen whole blood, as isolated PBMCs, or as DNA extracted from either sample type. The chain couples TRBV28 to TRBJ2-3; a stretch of 9 junction bases matches TRBD2. This TCR was sampled from a woman aged 50 to 60 with acute or convalescent COVID-19. Material for sequencing was peripheral blood. The DNA sequence is given as TGTGCCAGCAGTTTGGCCGGCGGGGGCGGGAGGGTGTTCGTAGATACGCAGTATTTT. It translates to CASSLAGGGGRVFVDTQYF.